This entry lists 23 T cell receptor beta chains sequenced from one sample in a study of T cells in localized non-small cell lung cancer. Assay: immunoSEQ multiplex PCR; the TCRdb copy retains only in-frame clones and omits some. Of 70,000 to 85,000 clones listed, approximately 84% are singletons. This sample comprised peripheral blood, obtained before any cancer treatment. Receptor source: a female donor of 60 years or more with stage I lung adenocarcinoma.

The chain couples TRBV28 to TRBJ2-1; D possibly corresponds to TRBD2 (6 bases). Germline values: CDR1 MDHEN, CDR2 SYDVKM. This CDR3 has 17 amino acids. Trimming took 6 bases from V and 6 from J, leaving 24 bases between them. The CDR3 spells CASRNPGTLRPRNEQFF. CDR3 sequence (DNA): TGTGCCAGCAGGAACCCGGGGACTTTGCGGCCTCGCAATGAGCAGTTCTTC.

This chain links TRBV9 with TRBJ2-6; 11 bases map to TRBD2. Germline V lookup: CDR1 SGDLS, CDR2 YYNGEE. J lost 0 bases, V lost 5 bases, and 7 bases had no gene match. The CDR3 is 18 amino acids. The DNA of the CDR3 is TGTGCCAGCAGGAAGGGGGGACTAGCGGCCTCTGGGGCCAACGTCCTGACTTTC. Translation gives CASRKGGLAASGANVLTF. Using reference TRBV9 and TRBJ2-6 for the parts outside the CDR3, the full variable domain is DSGVTQTPKHLITATGQRVTLRCSPRSGDLSVYWYQQSLDQGLQFLIQYYNGEERAKGNILERFSAQQFPDLHSELNLSSLELGDSALYFCASRKGGLAASGANVLTFGAGSRLTVL.

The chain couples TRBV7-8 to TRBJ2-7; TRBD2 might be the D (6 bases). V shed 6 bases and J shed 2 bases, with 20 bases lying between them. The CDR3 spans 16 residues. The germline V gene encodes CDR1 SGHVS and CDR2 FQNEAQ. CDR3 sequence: CASSPDRAGRTYEQYF. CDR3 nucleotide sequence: TGTGCCAGCAGTCCGGATCGGGCGGGGCGGACCTACGAGCAGTACTTC.

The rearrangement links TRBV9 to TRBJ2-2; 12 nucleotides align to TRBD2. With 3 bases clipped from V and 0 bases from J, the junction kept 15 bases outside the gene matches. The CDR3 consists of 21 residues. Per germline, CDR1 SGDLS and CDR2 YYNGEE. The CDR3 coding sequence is TGTGCCAGCAGCGATCCGGGGGGTCCTAGCGGGAGGGCCGCGAACACCGGGGAGCTGTTTTTT. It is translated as CASSDPGGPSGRAANTGELFF.

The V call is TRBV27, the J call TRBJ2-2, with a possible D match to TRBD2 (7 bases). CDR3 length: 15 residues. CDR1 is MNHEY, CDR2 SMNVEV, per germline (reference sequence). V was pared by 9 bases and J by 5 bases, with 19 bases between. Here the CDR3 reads CASTSGRGLTGELFF. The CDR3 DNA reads TGTGCCAGTACCTCGGGGCGGGGGCTAACCGGGGAGCTGTTTTTT.

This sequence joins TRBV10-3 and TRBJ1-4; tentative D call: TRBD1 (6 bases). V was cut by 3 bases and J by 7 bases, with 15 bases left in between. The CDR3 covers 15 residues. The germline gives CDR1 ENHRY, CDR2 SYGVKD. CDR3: CAISDPQGRPEKLFF. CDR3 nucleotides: TGTGCCATCAGTGACCCACAGGGACGTCCTGAAAAACTGTTTTTT.

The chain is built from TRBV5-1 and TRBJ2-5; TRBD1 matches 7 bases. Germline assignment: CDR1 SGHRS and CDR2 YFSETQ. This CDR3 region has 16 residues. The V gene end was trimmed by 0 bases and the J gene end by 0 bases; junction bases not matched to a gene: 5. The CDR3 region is CASSLAPGQYQETQYF. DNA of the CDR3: TGCGCCAGCAGCTTGGCCCCGGGACAGTACCAAGAGACCCAGTACTTC.

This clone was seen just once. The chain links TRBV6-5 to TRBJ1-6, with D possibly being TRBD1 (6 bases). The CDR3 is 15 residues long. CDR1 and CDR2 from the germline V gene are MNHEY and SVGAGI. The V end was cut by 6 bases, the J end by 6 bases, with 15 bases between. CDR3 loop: CASSQKQGSNSPLHF. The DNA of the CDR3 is TGTGCCAGCAGCCAGAAACAGGGATCTAATTCACCCCTCCACTTT.

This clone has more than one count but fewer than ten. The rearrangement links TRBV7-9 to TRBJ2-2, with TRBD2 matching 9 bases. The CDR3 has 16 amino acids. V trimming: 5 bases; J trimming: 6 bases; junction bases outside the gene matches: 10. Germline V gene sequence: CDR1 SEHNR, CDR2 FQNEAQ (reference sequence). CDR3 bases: TGTGCCAGCAGCCAGAGGGGCCAGCGGGGGGCCGGGGAGCTGTTTTTT. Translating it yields CASSQRGQRGAGELFF.

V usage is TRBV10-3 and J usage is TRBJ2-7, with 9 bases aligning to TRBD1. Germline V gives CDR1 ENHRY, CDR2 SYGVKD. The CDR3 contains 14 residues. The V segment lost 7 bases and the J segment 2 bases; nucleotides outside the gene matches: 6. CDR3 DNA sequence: TGTGCCATCAAACCGGGACAGGGAACCTACGAGCAGTACTTC. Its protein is CAIKPGQGTYEQYF.

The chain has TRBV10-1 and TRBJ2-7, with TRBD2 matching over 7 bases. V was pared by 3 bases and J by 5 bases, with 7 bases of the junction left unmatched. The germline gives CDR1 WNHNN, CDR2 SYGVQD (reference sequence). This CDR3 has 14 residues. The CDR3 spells CASSDLRESNEQYF. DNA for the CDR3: TGCGCCAGCAGTGACCTGCGGGAGTCGAACGAGCAGTACTTC.

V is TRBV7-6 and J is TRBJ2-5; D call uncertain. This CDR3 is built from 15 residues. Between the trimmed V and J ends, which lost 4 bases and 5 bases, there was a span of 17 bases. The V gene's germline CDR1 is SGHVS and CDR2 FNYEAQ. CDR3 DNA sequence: TGTGCCAGCAGCTCTGGCTCCTGGGTCTCGGAGACCCAGTACTTC. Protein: CASSSGSWVSETQYF.

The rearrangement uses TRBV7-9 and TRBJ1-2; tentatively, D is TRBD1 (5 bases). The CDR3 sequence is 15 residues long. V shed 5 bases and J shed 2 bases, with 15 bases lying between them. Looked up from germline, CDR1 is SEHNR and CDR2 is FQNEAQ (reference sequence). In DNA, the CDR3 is TGTGCCAGCAGCCCCCTGGGGCAGCCGAACTATGGCTACACCTTC. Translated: CASSPLGQPNYGYTF.

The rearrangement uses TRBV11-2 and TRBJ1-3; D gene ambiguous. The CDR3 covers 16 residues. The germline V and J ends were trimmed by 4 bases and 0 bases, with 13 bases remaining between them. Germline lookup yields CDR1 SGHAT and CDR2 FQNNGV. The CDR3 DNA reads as TGTGCCAGCAGCTGGTCTCCATCGGGCTCTGGAAACACCATATATTTT. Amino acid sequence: CASSWSPSGSGNTIYF.

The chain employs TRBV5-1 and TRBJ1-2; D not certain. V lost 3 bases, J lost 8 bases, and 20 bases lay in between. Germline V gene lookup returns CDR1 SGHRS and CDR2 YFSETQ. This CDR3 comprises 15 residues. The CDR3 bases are TGCGCCAGCAGCTCGAATCCCGGGTCTAAGGAGGGCTACACCTTC. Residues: CASSSNPGSKEGYTF.

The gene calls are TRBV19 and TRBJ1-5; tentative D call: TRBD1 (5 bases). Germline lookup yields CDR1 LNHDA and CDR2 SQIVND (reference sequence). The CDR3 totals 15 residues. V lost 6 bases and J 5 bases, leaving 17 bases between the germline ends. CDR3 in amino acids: CASSTFVSGHQPQHF. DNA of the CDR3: TGTGCCAGTAGCACATTCGTTTCGGGACATCAGCCCCAGCATTTT.

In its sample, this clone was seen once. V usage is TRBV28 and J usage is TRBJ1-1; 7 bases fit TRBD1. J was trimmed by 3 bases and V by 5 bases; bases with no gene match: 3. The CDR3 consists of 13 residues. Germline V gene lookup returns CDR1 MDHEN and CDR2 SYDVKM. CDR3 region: CASSATGYTEAFF. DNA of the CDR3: TGTGCCAGCAGTGCGACAGGGTACACTGAAGCTTTCTTT.

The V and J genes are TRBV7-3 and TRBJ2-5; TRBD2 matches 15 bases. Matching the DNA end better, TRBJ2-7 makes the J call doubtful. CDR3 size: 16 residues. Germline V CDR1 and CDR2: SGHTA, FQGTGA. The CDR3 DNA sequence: TGTGCCAGCAGCTTAGGGACTAGCGGGAGGTTGAACGAGCAGTACTTC. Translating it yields CASSLGTSGRLNEQYF.

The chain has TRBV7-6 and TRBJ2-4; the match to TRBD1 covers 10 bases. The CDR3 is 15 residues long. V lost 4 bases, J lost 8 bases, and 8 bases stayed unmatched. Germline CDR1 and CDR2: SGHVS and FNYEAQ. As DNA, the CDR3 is TGTGCCAGCAGCTCAACAACCGGGACAGGGGACATTCAGTACTTC. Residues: CASSSTTGTGDIQYF. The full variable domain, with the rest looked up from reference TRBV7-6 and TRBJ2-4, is GAGVSQSPRYKVTKRGQDVALRCDPISGHVSLYWYRQALGQGPEFLTYFNYEAQQDKSGLPNDRFSAERPEGSISTLTIQRTEQRDSAMYRCASSSTTGTGDIQYFGAGTRLSVL.

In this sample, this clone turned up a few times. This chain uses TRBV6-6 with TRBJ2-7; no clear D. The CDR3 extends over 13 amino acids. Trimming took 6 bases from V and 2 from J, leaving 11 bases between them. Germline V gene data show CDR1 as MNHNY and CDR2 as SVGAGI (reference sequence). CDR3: CASRGLPTYEQYF. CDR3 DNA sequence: TGTGCCAGCAGGGGCCTACCCACCTACGAGCAGTACTTC.

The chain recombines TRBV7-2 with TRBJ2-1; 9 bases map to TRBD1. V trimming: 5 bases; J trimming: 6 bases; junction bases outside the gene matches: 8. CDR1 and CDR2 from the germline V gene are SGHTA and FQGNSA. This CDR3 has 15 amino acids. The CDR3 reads CASSRGQGSGNEQFF. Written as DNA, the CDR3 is TGTGCCAGCAGCCGGGGACAGGGCTCCGGCAATGAGCAGTTCTTC.

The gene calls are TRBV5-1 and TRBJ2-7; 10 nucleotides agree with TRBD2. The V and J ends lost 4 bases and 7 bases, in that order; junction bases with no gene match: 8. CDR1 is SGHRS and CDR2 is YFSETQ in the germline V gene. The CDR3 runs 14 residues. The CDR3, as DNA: TGCGCCAGCAGCCCAAGCGGGGGGGGGCGAGAGCAGTACTTC. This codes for CASSPSGGGREQYF.

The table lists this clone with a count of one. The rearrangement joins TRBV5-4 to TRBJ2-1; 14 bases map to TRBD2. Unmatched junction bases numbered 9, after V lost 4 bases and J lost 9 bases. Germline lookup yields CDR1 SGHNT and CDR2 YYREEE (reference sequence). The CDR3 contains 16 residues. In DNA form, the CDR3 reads TGTGCCAGCAGCGGGACTAGCGGGGGCCTCCGAGGTGAGCAGTTCTTC. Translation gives CASSGTSGGLRGEQFF.